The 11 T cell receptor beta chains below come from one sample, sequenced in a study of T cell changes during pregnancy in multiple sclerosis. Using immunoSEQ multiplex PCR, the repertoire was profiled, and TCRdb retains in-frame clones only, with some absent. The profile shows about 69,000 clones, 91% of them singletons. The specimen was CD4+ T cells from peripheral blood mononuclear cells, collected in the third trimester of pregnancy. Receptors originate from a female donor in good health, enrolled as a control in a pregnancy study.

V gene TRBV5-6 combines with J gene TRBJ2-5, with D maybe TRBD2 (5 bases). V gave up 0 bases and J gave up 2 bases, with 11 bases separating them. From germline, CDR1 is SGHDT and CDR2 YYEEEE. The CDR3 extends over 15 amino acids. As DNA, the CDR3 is TGTGCCAGCAGCTTGGTAGCCGGCGGGCAAGAGACCCAGTACTTC. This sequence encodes CASSLVAGGQETQYF.

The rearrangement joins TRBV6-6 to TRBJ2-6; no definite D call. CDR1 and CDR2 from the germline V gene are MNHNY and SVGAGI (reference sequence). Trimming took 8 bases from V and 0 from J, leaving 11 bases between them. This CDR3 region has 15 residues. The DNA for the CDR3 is TGTGCCAGCTTTAGTACCTCCTCTGGGGCCAACGTCCTGACTTTC. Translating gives CASFSTSSGANVLTF.

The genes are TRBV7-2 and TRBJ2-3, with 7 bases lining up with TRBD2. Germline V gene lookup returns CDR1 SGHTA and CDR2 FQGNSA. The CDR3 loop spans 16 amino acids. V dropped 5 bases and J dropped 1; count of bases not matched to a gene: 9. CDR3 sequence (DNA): TGTGCCAGCAGCCGACGGGTGGCGGGGGGCACAGATACGCAGTATTTT. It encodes CASSRRVAGGTDTQYF.

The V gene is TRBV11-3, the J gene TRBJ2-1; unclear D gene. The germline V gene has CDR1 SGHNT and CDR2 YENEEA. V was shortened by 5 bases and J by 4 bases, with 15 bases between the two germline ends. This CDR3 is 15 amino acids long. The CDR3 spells CASSPFVLVYNEQFF. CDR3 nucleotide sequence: TGTGCCAGCAGCCCCTTCGTTCTCGTTTACAATGAGCAGTTCTTC.

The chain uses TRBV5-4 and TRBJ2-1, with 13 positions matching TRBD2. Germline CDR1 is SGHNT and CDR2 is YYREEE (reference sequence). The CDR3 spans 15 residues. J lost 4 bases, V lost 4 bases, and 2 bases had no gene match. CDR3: CASSTSGGVYNEQFF. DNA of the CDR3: TGTGCCAGCAGCACTAGCGGGGGGGTATACAATGAGCAGTTCTTC.

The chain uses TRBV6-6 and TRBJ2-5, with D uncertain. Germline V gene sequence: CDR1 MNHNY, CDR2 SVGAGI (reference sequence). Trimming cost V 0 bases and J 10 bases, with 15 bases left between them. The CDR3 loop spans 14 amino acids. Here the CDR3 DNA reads TGTGCCAGCAGTTACTCGCAACTGGTATTGAGCCAGTACTTC. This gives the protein CASSYSQLVLSQYF.

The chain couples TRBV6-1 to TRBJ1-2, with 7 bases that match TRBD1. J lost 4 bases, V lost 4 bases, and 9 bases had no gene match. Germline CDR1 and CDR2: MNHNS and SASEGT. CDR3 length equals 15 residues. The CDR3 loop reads CASSATTGSGYGYTF. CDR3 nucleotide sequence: TGTGCCAGCAGTGCTACGACAGGGTCGGGCTATGGCTACACCTTC.

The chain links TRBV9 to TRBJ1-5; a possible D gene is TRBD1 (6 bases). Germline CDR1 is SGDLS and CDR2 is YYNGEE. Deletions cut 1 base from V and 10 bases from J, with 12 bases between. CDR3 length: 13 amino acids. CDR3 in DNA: TGTGCCAGCAGCGTAAGGGGCAGGGGACCCCAGCATTTT. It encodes CASSVRGRGPQHF.

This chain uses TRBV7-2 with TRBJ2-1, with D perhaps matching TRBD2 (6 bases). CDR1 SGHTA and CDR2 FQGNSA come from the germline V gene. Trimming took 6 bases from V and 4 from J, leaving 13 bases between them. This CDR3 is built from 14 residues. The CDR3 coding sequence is TGTGCCAGCAGTACCGACCTAGCGTACAATGAGCAGTTCTTC. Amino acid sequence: CASSTDLAYNEQFF.

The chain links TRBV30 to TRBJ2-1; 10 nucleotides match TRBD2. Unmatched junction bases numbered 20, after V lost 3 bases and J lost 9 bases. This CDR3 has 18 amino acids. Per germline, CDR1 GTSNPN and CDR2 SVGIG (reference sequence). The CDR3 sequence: CAWSAPRSSGGAYSEQFF. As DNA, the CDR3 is TGTGCCTGGAGCGCGCCCAGATCAAGCGGGGGGGCCTATAGTGAGCAGTTCTTC.

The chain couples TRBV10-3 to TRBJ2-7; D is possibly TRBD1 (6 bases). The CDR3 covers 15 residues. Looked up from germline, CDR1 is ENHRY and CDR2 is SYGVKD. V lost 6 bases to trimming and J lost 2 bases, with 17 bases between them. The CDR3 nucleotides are TGTGCCATCAGCCAAGCAACAGGGTTGACCTACGAGCAGTACTTC. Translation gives CAISQATGLTYEQYF.